The 15 T cell receptor beta chains given below trace back to one sample, sequenced in a study of blood T cell repertoires in COVID-19. This table comes from immunoSEQ multiplex PCR, and its TCRdb copy is limited to in-frame clones, with some not included. Among under 250,000 clones, around 81% were seen once, and the ten largest hold 9.5% to 15%. The source material was peripheral blood. Source of these receptors: a human donor in a cohort sampled during active COVID-19.

The rearrangement uses TRBV6-2 or TRBV6-3 and TRBJ2-3, with D possibly TRBD2 on 6 matching bases. CDR1 and CDR2 from the germline V gene are MNHEY and SVGEGT. The CDR3 loop spans 13 amino acids. V was trimmed by 4 bases and J by 14 bases, leaving 19 bases between them. This CDR3 is CASSWPGTPGMYF. The CDR3 nucleotides read TGTGCCAGCAGTTGGCCGGGGACTCCGGGGATGTATTTT.

J is TRBJ1-1 and V is TRBV28, with D tentatively TRBD1 (6 bases). The V and J ends lost 2 bases and 4 bases respectively, with 14 bases between them. The CDR3 sequence is 15 residues long. CDR1 is MDHEN and CDR2 is SYDVKM in the germline V gene. CDR3 sequence (DNA): TGTGCCAGCAGTTTAGGGGGGGCGCGCGGCACTGAAGCTTTCTTT. Its protein product is CASSLGGARGTEAFF. The full variable domain, its missing parts supplied by reference TRBV28 and TRBJ1-1, is DVKVTQSSRYLVKRTGEKVFLECVQDMDHENMFWYRQDPGLGLRLIYFSYDVKMKEKGDIPEGYSVSREKKERFSLILESASTNQTSMYLCASSLGGARGTEAFFGQGTRLTVV.

This chain uses TRBV14 with TRBJ2-5; D is possibly TRBD2 (7 bases). The CDR3 runs 15 residues. Germline assignment: CDR1 SGHDN and CDR2 FVKESK. Trimming left V 8 bases short and J 5 bases short, with 21 bases between. The CDR3 coding sequence is TGTGCCAGCGGTAGGGGGGGCCGACCCGGGGAGACCCAGTACTTC. This translates into CASGRGGRPGETQYF.

The rearrangement uses TRBV28 and TRBJ2-5, with 11 bases matching TRBD2. The CDR3 has 17 amino acids. CDR1 and CDR2 (germline): MDHEN, SYDVKM. The trim removed 5 bases at V and 3 bases at J, leaving 11 bases unmatched. In DNA form, the CDR3 reads TGTGCCAGCAGTCTCACTCCTTTGACTAGCGGGAAAGAGACCCAGTACTTC. Translated: CASSLTPLTSGKETQYF.

There are many counts of this clone. The genes are TRBV7-9 and TRBJ2-5, with D possibly TRBD1 on 6 matching bases. From germline, CDR1 is SEHNR and CDR2 FQNEAQ (reference sequence). V gave up 4 bases and J gave up 2 bases, with 11 bases separating them. The CDR3 runs 14 residues. The CDR3 loop reads CASSSYREQETQYF. As DNA, the CDR3 is TGTGCCAGCAGCTCGTACAGGGAGCAAGAGACCCAGTACTTC.

The chain carries TRBV5-1 and TRBJ2-1, with D unclear. This CDR3 is built from 12 residues. The germline V gene has CDR1 SGHRS and CDR2 YFSETQ. The V and J ends lost 0 bases and 8 bases respectively, with 6 bases between them. The DNA for the CDR3 is TGCGCCAGCAGCTTGGCTGGAGATGAGCAGTTCTTC. Protein product: CASSLAGDEQFF.

V and J are TRBV24-1 and TRBJ2-1; 8 bases are a match to TRBD2. The length of the CDR3 is 19 residues. J was trimmed by 4 bases and V by 4 bases; bases with no gene match: 17. Per germline, CDR1 KGHDR and CDR2 SFDVKD. The CDR3 sequence is CATSDPGLSGGRTYNEQFF. The CDR3 region has the DNA TGTGCCACCAGTGACCCTGGATTGTCAGGCGGGAGGACGTACAATGAGCAGTTCTTC.

This chain links TRBV6-5 with TRBJ1-6; a possible D gene is TRBD1 (5 bases). The V end was cut by 5 bases, the J end by 7 bases, with 12 bases between. Germline CDR1 is MNHEY and CDR2 is SVGAGI. CDR3 length equals 14 residues. CDR3 region: CASSRGGYNSPLHF. In DNA form, the CDR3 reads TGTGCCAGCAGTCGTGGGGGGTACAATTCACCCCTCCACTTT.

The gene calls are TRBV6-5 and TRBJ2-3; 7 bases are shared with TRBD1. CDR1 is MNHEY, CDR2 SVGAGI, per germline. The CDR3 runs to 15 residues. With V trimmed by 5 bases and J by 2 bases, 7 bases remained unmatched. CDR3 sequence reads: CASSKGQSHTDTQYF. The CDR3 DNA follows: TGTGCCAGCAGTAAGGGACAGTCCCACACAGATACGCAGTATTTT.

This chain connects TRBV4-3 to TRBJ1-1, with D unclear. V gave up 2 bases and J gave up 1 base, with 8 bases separating them. This CDR3 has 14 residues. Germline V gene sequence: CDR1 LGHNA, CDR2 YSLEER. CDR3 coding DNA: TGCGCCAGCAGCCAAACAGCGGGGAACACTGAAGCTTTCTTT. Its translation is CASSQTAGNTEAFF.

About this clone: Germline is not matched at one junction end, which may reflect a read error. The chain links TRBV7-7 to TRBJ2-1; 7 bases are a match to TRBD2. Germline V gene lookup returns CDR1 SSHAT and CDR2 FNYEAQ (reference sequence). The CDR3 runs 17 residues. The CDR3 loop is CASSLGPGGVGYNEQFF. CDR3 DNA sequence: TGTGCTAGCAGCTTGGGCCCGGGAGGAGTTGGGTACAATGAGCAGTTCTTC.

This chain links TRBV4-1 with TRBJ1-2; D might be TRBD1 (5 bases). V gave up 0 bases and J gave up 2 bases, with 13 bases separating them. Germline V gene data show CDR1 as MGHRA and CDR2 as YSYEKL. The CDR3 length is 16 residues. The CDR3 nucleotides read TGCGCCAGCAGCCAAGAAAACCAGGGTGTAAACTATGGCTACACCTTC. This sequence encodes CASSQENQGVNYGYTF.

V is TRBV30 and J is TRBJ1-5; 8 bases map to TRBD1. This CDR3 region has 14 residues. The J segment lost 1 base and the V segment lost 5 bases, leaving 4 bases of the junction unmatched. Per the germline V gene, CDR1 is GTSNPN and CDR2 is SVGIG (reference sequence). CDR3 nucleotides: TGTGCCTGGGGACAGGGTAAAAGCAATCAGCCCCAGCATTTT. Translating gives CAWGQGKSNQPQHF.

The chain is built from TRBV15 and TRBJ2-3, with 9 bases lining up with TRBD1. V was pared by 3 bases and J by 3 bases, with 16 bases of the junction left unmatched. The CDR3 has 19 residues. Germline V gives CDR1 LNHNV, CDR2 YYDKDF (reference sequence). Written as DNA, the CDR3 is TGTGCCACCAGCAGGCTCCCCCTCCGGACAGGGGCAGGGACAGATACGCAGTATTTT. This sequence encodes CATSRLPLRTGAGTDTQYF.

V is TRBV3-1 (or the pseudogene TRBV3-2) and J is TRBJ1-2, with a tentative D call TRBD1 (6 bases). The CDR3 totals 14 residues. Germline lookup yields CDR1 LGHDT and CDR2 YNNKEL (reference sequence). The ends were cut back, 1 base at V and 8 bases at J, with 14 bases in the middle. The CDR3 DNA reads TGTGCCAGCAGCCAAGCAAGAGGGCAGGGGGGCTACACCTTC. It is translated as CASSQARGQGGYTF.